The 26 T cell receptor beta chains presented below share a single source sample, sequenced in a study of control samples from healthy donors and cancer patients. Method: immunoSEQ multiplex PCR; TCRdb's copy keeps in-frame clones and lacks some. Of tens of thousands of clones in the sample, about 90% were seen once. Sequencing was carried out using PBMCs. These receptor sequences come from a woman between 50 and 59 years old with head and neck cancer.

The rearrangement links TRBV11-3 to TRBJ2-1; D uncertain. CDR3 size: 15 residues. Trimming removed 5 bases from V and 4 bases from J, with 15 bases in between. Germline loops: CDR1 SGHNT, CDR2 YENEEA. CDR3 bases: TGTGCCAGCAGCCCAGACCCCCAGCCTTACAATGAGCAGTTCTTC. Translation gives CASSPDPQPYNEQFF.

The V gene is TRBV18, the J gene TRBJ1-2; D is possibly TRBD1 (5 bases). Looked up from germline, CDR1 is KGHSH and CDR2 is LQKENI. Trimming removed 3 bases from V and 8 bases from J, with 13 bases in between. The CDR3 is 13 residues long. CDR3 amino acids: CASSPLDGGGYTF. DNA of the CDR3: TGTGCCAGCTCACCCTTGGACGGGGGAGGCTACACCTTC.

V is TRBV7-3 and J is TRBJ2-7, with 8 bases fitting TRBD2. V trimming: 5 bases; J trimming: 4 bases; junction bases outside the gene matches: 7. Germline CDR1 and CDR2: SGHTA and FQGTGA. The CDR3 contains 14 residues. CDR3 DNA: TGTGCCAGCAGCGTGGCGGGGGGACCGTACGAGCAGTACTTC. This sequence encodes CASSVAGGPYEQYF.

DNA of the CDR3: TGTGCCACCAGCAGAGATACCCAGGGCAGTCACACAGATACGCAGTATTTT. Protein product: CATSRDTQGSHTDTQYF. The rearrangement uses TRBV15 and TRBJ2-3; D may be TRBD1 (5 bases). The V end lost 0 bases, the J end lost 2 bases, and 15 bases lay between the germline ends. From germline, CDR1 is LNHNV and CDR2 YYDKDF (reference sequence). CDR3 length equals 17 residues.

The gene calls are TRBV28 and TRBJ1-1; D is uncertain. The germline V gene encodes CDR1 MDHEN and CDR2 SYDVKM. The CDR3 contains 16 residues. V was trimmed by 4 bases and J by 3 bases, leaving 18 bases between them. CDR3 sequence: CASSSPRLRRDTEAFF. DNA for the CDR3: TGTGCCAGCAGTTCCCCCCGACTGCGGAGGGACACTGAAGCTTTCTTT. The full variable domain, with the rest looked up from reference TRBV28 and TRBJ1-1, is DVKVTQSSRYLVKRTGEKVFLECVQDMDHENMFWYRQDPGLGLRLIYFSYDVKMKEKGDIPEGYSVSREKKERFSLILESASTNQTSMYLCASSSPRLRRDTEAFFGQGTRLTVV.

The chain joins TRBV28 to TRBJ1-4; TRBD1 might be the D (6 bases). Germline CDR1 is MDHEN and CDR2 is SYDVKM. The CDR3 has 15 residues. The ends were cut back, 5 bases at V and 8 bases at J, with 18 bases in the middle. CDR3 bases: TGTGCCAGCAGTGCCGCCACAGGGATAGGAGAAAAACTGTTTTTT. Translated: CASSAATGIGEKLFF.

V is TRBV27 and J is TRBJ2-3; 7 bases align to TRBD1. Germline V gene lookup returns CDR1 MNHEY and CDR2 SMNVEV (reference sequence). V was pared by 6 bases and J by 8 bases, with 14 bases of the junction left unmatched. The CDR3 length is 15 residues. The CDR3 reads CASSSTGTDNRTQYF. The CDR3 coding sequence is TGTGCCAGCAGCTCTACCGGGACAGACAATCGTACGCAGTATTTT.

This clone appeared once. The J gene is TRBJ1-1, the V gene TRBV5-4, with 7 bases fitting TRBD1. V shed 3 bases and J 0 bases; nucleotides not matched to a gene: 5. CDR3 length: 15 residues. Germline V gene lookup returns CDR1 SGHNT and CDR2 YYREEE (reference sequence). CDR3 in amino acids: CASSSTGTVNTEAFF. DNA for the CDR3: TGTGCCAGCAGCTCCACCGGGACAGTGAACACTGAAGCTTTCTTT.

This clone came up once. The chain uses TRBV19 and TRBJ1-5; TRBD1 is a possible D gene (6 bases). This CDR3 is 13 amino acids long. Per the germline V gene, CDR1 is LNHDA and CDR2 is SQIVND (reference sequence). The V end lost 5 bases, the J end lost 8 bases, and 13 bases lay between the germline ends. CDR3 nucleotides: TGTGCCAGTAGTGGTATCAAGGGGGAGCCCCAGCATTTT. Its protein product is CASSGIKGEPQHF.

This rearrangement joins TRBV5-1 to TRBJ2-5; D unresolved. Germline loops: CDR1 SGHRS, CDR2 YFSETQ. The V end lost 0 bases, the J end lost 13 bases, and 19 bases lay between the germline ends. This CDR3 is 14 amino acids long. CDR3 DNA: TGCGCCAGCAGCTTGGCACAGAGTGCTATAGGGTGGTACTTC. Protein sequence: CASSLAQSAIGWYF.

The chain combines TRBV20-1 with TRBJ2-5, with D unclear. This CDR3 contains 16 residues. Germline V gene sequence: CDR1 DFQATT, CDR2 SNEGSKA (reference sequence). Trimming shortened V by 3 bases and J by 2 bases, and 19 bases separated the two germline ends. The CDR3 is CSASLDGGASQETQYF. The CDR3 DNA sequence: TGCAGTGCTAGTCTCGACGGCGGTGCTAGTCAAGAGACCCAGTACTTC.

The chain links TRBV5-1 to TRBJ2-3, with D hard to call. CDR1 SGHRS and CDR2 YFSETQ come from the germline V gene. V was clipped by 6 bases and J by 3 bases, with 17 bases between them. The CDR3 is 15 amino acids. CDR3 bases: TGCGCCAGCACCGCGGTGGGTTTCCAAACAGATACGCAGTATTTT. Its translation is CASTAVGFQTDTQYF.

The chain recombines TRBV28 with TRBJ1-2, with D maybe TRBD1 (6 bases). The CDR3 is 11 amino acids. Germline assignment: CDR1 MDHEN and CDR2 SYDVKM. V lost 11 bases and J 3 bases, leaving 10 bases between the germline ends. As DNA, the CDR3 is TGTGCCGGGGGCACGGACTATGGCTACACCTTC. Translating gives CAGGTDYGYTF.

The gene calls are TRBV7-2 and TRBJ2-2; D is unresolved. V was clipped by 1 base and J by 0 bases, with 6 bases between them. The CDR3 has 15 amino acids. Germline loops: CDR1 SGHTA, CDR2 FQGNSA. The CDR3 sequence: CASSLGVTNTGELFF. Here the CDR3 DNA reads TGTGCCAGCAGCTTAGGGGTTACGAACACCGGGGAGCTGTTTTTT.

This clone was recorded only once. This sequence joins TRBV27 and TRBJ1-3; D perhaps matches TRBD1 (6 bases). The CDR3 loop spans 19 amino acids. V shed 2 bases and J shed 0 bases, with 20 bases lying between them. Germline V gene lookup returns CDR1 MNHEY and CDR2 SMNVEV (reference sequence). The CDR3 here is CASSLRGPGGWISGNTIYF. The CDR3 DNA is TGTGCCAGCAGTTTACGGGGGCCCGGCGGGTGGATCTCTGGAAACACCATATATTTT.

The chain couples TRBV28 to TRBJ2-3; D is perhaps TRBD1 or TRBD2 (5 bases each). CDR1 and CDR2 (germline): MDHEN, SYDVKM. CDR3 size: 16 residues. The V end was cut by 7 bases, the J end by 1 base, with 18 bases between. CDR3 sequence: CASTPGWGRGTDTQYF. CDR3 DNA sequence: TGTGCCAGCACTCCCGGTTGGGGACGAGGCACAGATACGCAGTATTTT.

In the case of this clone: At one boundary the junction diverges from the germline segment, which might be a read error. The chain links TRBV2 to TRBJ1-5; TRBD1 matches 9 bases. The V gene's germline CDR1 is SNHLY and CDR2 FYNNEI. The CDR3 length is 14 residues. The CDR3, as DNA: TGTGCCAGCAGGGAAGACAGGGGGAATCAGCCCCAGCATTTT. This gives the protein CASREDRGNQPQHF.

The chain has TRBV6-5 and TRBJ2-2; TRBD1 or TRBD2 may be the D gene (5 bases each). CDR3 length: 15 amino acids. Between the trimmed V and J ends, which lost 7 bases and 4 bases, there was a span of 16 bases. Germline V gene lookup returns CDR1 MNHEY and CDR2 SVGAGI. The DNA for the CDR3 is TGTGCCAGCAACCCCTCCGGGGCTATCACCGGGGAGCTGTTTTTT. This sequence encodes CASNPSGAITGELFF.

This sequence joins TRBV27 and TRBJ2-2; TRBD1 is a possible D gene (6 bases). Germline CDR1 MNHEY, CDR2 SMNVEV (reference sequence). V was shortened by 2 bases and J by 1 base, with 11 bases between the two germline ends. The CDR3 is made up of 16 amino acids. The CDR3 DNA is TGTGCCAGCAGTTTACTGGGGGCGCAGAACACCGGGGAGCTGTTTTTT. Translated: CASSLLGAQNTGELFF.

V gene TRBV5-1 combines with J gene TRBJ2-5; TRBD1 matches at 8 bases. Looked up from germline, CDR1 is SGHRS and CDR2 is YFSETQ. V shed 0 bases, J shed 5 bases, and the junction held 9 bases outside the gene matches. The CDR3 runs 16 residues. The CDR3 nucleotides are TGCGCCAGCAGCTTGGCCAGGCAGGGGGCACGGGAGACCCAGTACTTC. Translation gives CASSLARQGARETQYF.

Details on this clone: Other DNA sequences within the sample encode an identical CDR3. This sequence joins TRBV2 and TRBJ2-3; D gene ambiguous. CDR3 length: 11 residues. The germline V gene has CDR1 SNHLY and CDR2 FYNNEI. The V and J ends lost 8 bases and 3 bases respectively, with 6 bases between them. Here the CDR3 reads CASEGTDTQYF. The CDR3 DNA follows: TGTGCCAGCGAAGGGACAGATACGCAGTATTTT. Full variable domain (rest looked up from reference TRBV2 and TRBJ2-3): EPEVTQTPSHQVTQMGQEVILRCVPISNHLYFYWYRQILGQKVEFLVSFYNNEISEKSEIFDDQFSVERPDGSNFTLKIRSTKLEDSAMYFCASEGTDTQYFGPGTRLTVL.

The chain couples TRBV5-1 to TRBJ2-3; possibly TRBD1 or TRBD2 for D (5 bases each). The V gene's germline CDR1 is SGHRS and CDR2 YFSETQ. Between the trimmed V and J ends, which lost 7 bases and 5 bases, there was a span of 23 bases. This CDR3 spans 16 amino acids. Here the CDR3 DNA reads TGCGCCAGCGGACGGGGACCATCCGCCCCGGAAGATACGCAGTATTTT. Translating gives CASGRGPSAPEDTQYF.

This clone was observed a single time. DNA of the CDR3: TGTGCCAGCAGCTTAGACAGGGTGAACTATGGCTACACCTTC. As protein: CASSLDRVNYGYTF. This chain uses TRBV7-2 with TRBJ1-2; D perhaps matches TRBD1 (6 bases). Germline values: CDR1 SGHTA, CDR2 FQGNSA. V was trimmed by 1 base and J by 2 bases, leaving 8 bases between them. This CDR3 has 14 amino acids.

The rearrangement joins TRBV5-5 to TRBJ2-3; D not resolved. The germline V gene has CDR1 SGHKS and CDR2 YYEKEE (reference sequence). This CDR3 contains 14 residues. Trimming cost V 2 bases and J 5 bases, with 12 bases left between them. This CDR3 reads CASSFPGTGDTQYF. Written as DNA, the CDR3 is TGTGCCAGCAGCTTCCCGGGCACGGGAGATACGCAGTATTTT.

The rearrangement links TRBV6-1 to TRBJ2-7; D remains unclear. CDR1 and CDR2 (germline): MNHNS, SASEGT. V was pared by 1 base and J by 0 bases, with 1 base between. This CDR3 contains 12 residues. The CDR3 bases are TGTGCCAGCAGTGAAGTCTCCTACGAGCAGTACTTC. Residues: CASSEVSYEQYF.

The chain has TRBV7-9 and TRBJ1-2; D gene uncertain. There are 17 residues in the CDR3. Germline V lookup: CDR1 SEHNR, CDR2 FQNEAQ (reference sequence). V dropped 8 bases and J dropped 3 bases, with 25 bases sitting between them. For the CDR3, the DNA is TGTGCCAGCGCATCGCCAGTCAGGTCGGAACTGGACTATGGCTACACCTTC. It specifies CASASPVRSELDYGYTF.